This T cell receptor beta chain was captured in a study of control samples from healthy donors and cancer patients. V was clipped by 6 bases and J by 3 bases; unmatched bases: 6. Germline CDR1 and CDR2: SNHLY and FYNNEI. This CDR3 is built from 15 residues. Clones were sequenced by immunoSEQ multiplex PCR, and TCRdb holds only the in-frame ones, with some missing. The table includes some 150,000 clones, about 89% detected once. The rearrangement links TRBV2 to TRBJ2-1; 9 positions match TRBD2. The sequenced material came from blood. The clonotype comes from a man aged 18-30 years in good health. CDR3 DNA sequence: TGTGCCAGCAGCCTCCTAGCGGGGAGCTACAATGAGCAGTTCTTC. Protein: CASSLLAGSYNEQFF. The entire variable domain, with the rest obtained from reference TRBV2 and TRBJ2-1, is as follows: EPEVTQTPSHQVTQMGQEVILRCVPISNHLYFYWYRQILGQKVEFLVSFYNNEISEKSEIFDDQFSVERPDGSNFTLKIRSTKLEDSAMYFCASSLLAGSYNEQFFGPGTRLTVL.